The clone carrying this T cell receptor (beta chain) was observed a few times. Each CDR3 protein is one row after TCRdb ran MiXCR on the reads. This repertoire shows about 150,000 distinct CDR3 sequences, about 25% found once; its top ten account for over 9.5%. The sample is drawn from a study of T cell repertoires in cytomegalovirus infection. Trimming removed 6 bases from V and 4 bases from J, with 12 bases in between. This CDR3 has 13 amino acids. Germline CDR1 reads SNHLY; CDR2 reads FYNNEI. This rearrangement joins TRBV2 to TRBJ1-1; a possible D gene is TRBD1 (5 bases). The specimen was PBMCs. This clonotype was obtained from a human donor in good health (CMV status not recorded). Some clones in this sample may be carry-over from other donors' samples. The CDR3 DNA reads TGTGCCAGCAGGGGACCCCGGCGCACTGAAGCTTTCTTT. Residues: CASRGPRRTEAFF.